The 18 T cell receptor beta chains presented below share a single source sample, sequenced in a study of technical replicates of blood from a handful of donors. The data were produced by immunoSEQ multiplex PCR, yet TCRdb's version contains in-frame clones alone and is incomplete. The sample lists 95,000 or so clones; 90% to 95% were seen once. The sequenced material came from T cells isolated from PBMCs. All receptors derive from a human donor in good health.

The chain employs TRBV27 and TRBJ2-1; the D gene is possibly TRBD2 (8 bases). Trimming shortened V by 7 bases and J by 8 bases, and 21 bases separated the two germline ends. The CDR3 totals 15 residues. Looked up from germline, CDR1 is MNHEY and CDR2 is SMNVEV (reference sequence). This CDR3 is CASTLSGGLVYEQFF. CDR3 nucleotide sequence: TGTGCCAGCACTCTTTCAGGGGGACTAGTCTATGAGCAGTTCTTC.

The genes are TRBV19 and TRBJ2-2; 7 nucleotides agree with TRBD2. This CDR3 region has 16 residues. J was trimmed by 5 bases and V by 4 bases; bases with no gene match: 10. CDR1 and CDR2 (germline): LNHDA, SQIVND (reference sequence). In nucleotides, the CDR3 is TGTGCCAGTAGTAAGCGGCGGGAGTCCCTGACCGGGGAGCTGTTTTTT. Protein product: CASSKRRESLTGELFF.

This rearrangement joins TRBV30 to TRBJ2-7, with D possibly being TRBD2 (5 bases). CDR1 is GTSNPN, CDR2 SVGIG, per germline (reference sequence). This CDR3 has 12 amino acids. As DNA, the CDR3 is TGTGCTTTGGAGGTCCCTGAGAGGGAGCAGTACTTC. Translation gives CALEVPEREQYF.

The chain is built from TRBV13 and TRBJ2-3, with 14 bases matching TRBD2. Looked up from germline, CDR1 is PRHDT and CDR2 is FYEKMQ (reference sequence). The CDR3 is made up of 15 amino acids. V shed 5 bases, J shed 4 bases, and the junction held 2 bases outside the gene matches. CDR3 protein: CASSAGLAGADTQYF. The CDR3 DNA follows: TGTGCCAGCAGCGCGGGACTAGCGGGAGCAGATACGCAGTATTTT.

CDR3 region: CASSQDYFSGWLLREQFF. CDR3 nucleotides: TGCGCCAGCAGCCAAGATTACTTTAGCGGCTGGCTACTAAGAGAGCAGTTCTTC. This sequence joins TRBV4-3 and TRBJ2-1, with a tentative D call TRBD2 (6 bases). The V end was cut by 0 bases, the J end by 10 bases, with 25 bases between. The CDR3 spans 18 residues. CDR1 and CDR2 (germline): LGHNA, YSLEER.

The chain joins TRBV11-3 to TRBJ2-7; no clear D. There are 15 residues in the CDR3. The V gene lost 2 bases and the J gene lost 0 bases, with 11 bases spanning the gap. The V gene's germline CDR1 is SGHNT and CDR2 YENEEA. This CDR3 reads CASSLFSESSYEQYF. For the CDR3, the DNA is TGTGCCAGCAGCTTATTCTCGGAGAGCTCCTACGAGCAGTACTTC.

This chain's CDR3 is CASRQGVVGEQFF. CDR3 DNA: TGTGCCAGCAGGCAGGGCGTCGTAGGTGAGCAGTTCTTC. The chain joins TRBV27 to TRBJ2-1; D may be TRBD1 (5 bases). Germline V gene sequence: CDR1 MNHEY, CDR2 SMNVEV (reference sequence). V was trimmed by 6 bases and J by 9 bases, leaving 15 bases between them. This CDR3 is built from 13 residues.

V usage is TRBV6-5 and J usage is TRBJ2-5; 10 nucleotides agree with TRBD2. CDR1 MNHEY and CDR2 SVGAGI come from the germline V gene. The CDR3 runs 16 residues. The J segment lost 4 bases and the V segment lost 4 bases, leaving 9 bases of the junction unmatched. CDR3 sequence: CASSFGASGSAETQYF. The CDR3 DNA is TGTGCCAGCAGTTTTGGGGCTAGCGGGAGCGCAGAGACCCAGTACTTC.

The rearrangement joins TRBV7-6 to TRBJ1-2, with D possibly TRBD1 on 5 matching bases. V gave up 5 bases and J gave up 4 bases, with 20 bases separating them. Germline CDR1 reads SGHVS; CDR2 reads FNYEAQ. The CDR3 extends over 16 amino acids. The DNA of the CDR3 is TGTGCCAGCAGCAATGGGTGGGGGGAAGAGAGCTATGGCTACACCTTC. Residues: CASSNGWGEESYGYTF.

This rearrangement joins TRBV15 to TRBJ2-5, with 10 nucleotides matching TRBD1. The CDR3 spans 15 residues. The V and J ends lost 8 bases and 5 bases, in that order; junction bases with no gene match: 11. Germline values: CDR1 LNHNV, CDR2 YYDKDF (reference sequence). CDR3 nucleotides: TGTGCCACCGGAGCTCCGACAGGGGGCGGTGAGACCCAGTACTTC. This encodes CATGAPTGGGETQYF.

The chain joins TRBV5-4 to TRBJ2-1; TRBD1 matches 9 bases. CDR3 length: 15 residues. Germline V gene sequence: CDR1 SGHNT, CDR2 YYREEE (reference sequence). J lost 4 bases, V lost 4 bases, and 6 bases had no gene match. In nucleotides, the CDR3 is TGTGCCAGCAGCCCGGACAGGGGAGGGTACAATGAGCAGTTCTTC. It is translated as CASSPDRGGYNEQFF.

This clone was counted once. The rearrangement uses TRBV28 and TRBJ1-1; D is unresolved. V gave up 5 bases and J gave up 5 bases, with 9 bases separating them. The CDR3 consists of 12 residues. Germline lookup yields CDR1 MDHEN and CDR2 SYDVKM. In DNA, the CDR3 is TGTGCCAGCAGTAATAAAGCTACTGAAGCTTTCTTT. It yields the protein CASSNKATEAFF.

The V gene is TRBV30, the J gene TRBJ2-3, with unresolved D. The V and J ends lost 0 bases and 6 bases respectively, with 7 bases between them. Germline loops: CDR1 GTSNPN, CDR2 SVGIG (reference sequence). The CDR3 sequence is 12 residues long. The CDR3 region is CAWSVNYDTQYF. Here the CDR3 DNA reads TGTGCCTGGAGTGTAAACTACGATACGCAGTATTTT. Together with reference TRBV30 and TRBJ2-3, the CDR3 gives the full variable domain: SQTIHQWPATLVQPVGSPLSLECTVEGTSNPNLYWYRQAAGRGLQLLFYSVGIGQISSEVPQNLSASRPQDRQFILSSKKLLLSDSGFYLCAWSVNYDTQYFGPGTRLTVL.

The V and J genes are TRBV4-1 and TRBJ2-7, with 8 bases matching TRBD1. Germline trimming cut 1 base from V and 0 bases from J; bases unmatched to any gene: 5. CDR3 length equals 16 residues. Per germline, CDR1 MGHRA and CDR2 YSYEKL. The CDR3 bases are TGCGCCAGCAGCCAAGTAGGACAGGGTCTCTCCTACGAGCAGTACTTC. Protein: CASSQVGQGLSYEQYF.

This rearrangement joins TRBV7-2 to TRBJ2-7; 12 bases agree with TRBD2. Germline V gene sequence: CDR1 SGHTA, CDR2 FQGNSA. Germline trimming cut 4 bases from V and 0 bases from J; bases unmatched to any gene: 1. The CDR3 contains 15 residues. The CDR3 DNA reads TGTGCCAGCAGCTGGACTAGCGGGACCTCCTACGAGCAGTACTTC. Translation: CASSWTSGTSYEQYF. The full variable domain, in which reference TRBV7-2 and TRBJ2-7 provide the parts outside the CDR3, is GAGVSQSPSNKVTEKGKDVELRCDPISGHTALYWYRQSLGQGLEFLIYFQGNSAPDKSGLPSDRFSAERTGGSVSTLTIQRTQQEDSAVYLCASSWTSGTSYEQYFGPGTRLTVT.

The chain uses TRBV19 and TRBJ2-7; TRBD1 matches 7 bases. This CDR3 comprises 15 residues. The V gene's germline CDR1 is LNHDA and CDR2 SQIVND (reference sequence). Trimming removed 2 bases from V and 2 bases from J; junction bases left unmatched: 6. This CDR3 is CASSITGQETYEQYF. The CDR3, as DNA: TGTGCCAGTAGTATAACCGGACAGGAGACCTACGAGCAGTACTTC.

V and J are TRBV4-3 and TRBJ2-2; D not certain. This CDR3 has 15 residues. V lost 0 bases and J 3 bases, leaving 8 bases between the germline ends. Germline lookup yields CDR1 LGHNA and CDR2 YSLEER. The CDR3 sequence: CASSQDAGYTGELFF. The CDR3 DNA is TGCGCCAGCAGCCAAGATGCAGGCTACACCGGGGAGCTGTTTTTT.

The chain combines TRBV19 with TRBJ1-2; TRBD1 matches at 7 bases. J lost 4 bases, V lost 5 bases, and 7 bases had no gene match. CDR3 size: 14 residues. Germline assignment: CDR1 LNHDA and CDR2 SQIVND (reference sequence). The CDR3 protein is CASSLQGGSYGYTF. As DNA, the CDR3 is TGTGCCAGTAGTCTGCAGGGGGGTTCCTATGGCTACACCTTC.